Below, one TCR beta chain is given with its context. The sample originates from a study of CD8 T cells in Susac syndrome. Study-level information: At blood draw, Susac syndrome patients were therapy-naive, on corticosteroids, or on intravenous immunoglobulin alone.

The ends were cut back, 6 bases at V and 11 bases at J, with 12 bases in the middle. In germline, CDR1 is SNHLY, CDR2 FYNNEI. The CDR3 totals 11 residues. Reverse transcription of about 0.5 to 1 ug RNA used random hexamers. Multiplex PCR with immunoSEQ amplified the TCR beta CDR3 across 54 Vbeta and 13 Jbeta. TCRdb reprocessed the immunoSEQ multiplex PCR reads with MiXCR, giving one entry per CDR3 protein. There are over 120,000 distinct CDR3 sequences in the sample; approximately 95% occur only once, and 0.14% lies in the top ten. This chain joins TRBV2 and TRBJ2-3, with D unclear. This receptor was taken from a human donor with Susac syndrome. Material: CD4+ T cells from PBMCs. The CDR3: CASSIQSGQYF. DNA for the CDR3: TGTGCCAGCAGCATCCAAAGTGGGCAGTATTTT.